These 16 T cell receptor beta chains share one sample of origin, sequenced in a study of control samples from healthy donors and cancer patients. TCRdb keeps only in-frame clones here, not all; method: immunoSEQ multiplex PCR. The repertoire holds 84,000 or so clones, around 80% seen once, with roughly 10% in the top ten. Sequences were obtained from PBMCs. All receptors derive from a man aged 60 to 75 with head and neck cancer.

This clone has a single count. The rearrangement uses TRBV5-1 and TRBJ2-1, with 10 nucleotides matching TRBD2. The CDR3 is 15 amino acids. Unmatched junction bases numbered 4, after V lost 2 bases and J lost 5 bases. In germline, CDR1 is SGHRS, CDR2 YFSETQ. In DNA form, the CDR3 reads TGCGCCAGCAGCTTACTAGCGGGAAGTCACAATGAGCAGTTCTTC. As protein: CASSLLAGSHNEQFF.

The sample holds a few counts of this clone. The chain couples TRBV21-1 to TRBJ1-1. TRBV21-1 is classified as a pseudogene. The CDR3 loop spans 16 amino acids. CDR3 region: CASSQLPHYGNTEAFF. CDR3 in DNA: TGTGCCAGCAGCCAATTACCGCATTATGGGAACACTGAAGCTTTCTTT.

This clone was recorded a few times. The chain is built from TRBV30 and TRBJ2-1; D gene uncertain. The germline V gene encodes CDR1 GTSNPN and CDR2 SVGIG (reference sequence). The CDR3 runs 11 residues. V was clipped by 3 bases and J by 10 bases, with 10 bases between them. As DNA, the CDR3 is TGTGCCTGGAGCCTAAGGCTAGAGCAGTTCTTC. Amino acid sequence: CAWSLRLEQFF.

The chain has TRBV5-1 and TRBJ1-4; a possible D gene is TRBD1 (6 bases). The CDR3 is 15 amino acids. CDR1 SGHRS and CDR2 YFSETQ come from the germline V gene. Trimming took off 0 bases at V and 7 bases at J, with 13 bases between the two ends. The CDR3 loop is CASSLDGGGFEKLFF. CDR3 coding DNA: TGCGCCAGCAGCTTGGATGGGGGCGGGTTTGAAAAACTGTTTTTT.

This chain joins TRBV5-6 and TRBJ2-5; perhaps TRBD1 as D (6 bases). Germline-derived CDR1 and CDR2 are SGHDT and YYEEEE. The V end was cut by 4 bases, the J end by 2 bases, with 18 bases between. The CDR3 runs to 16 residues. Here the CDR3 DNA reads TGTGCCAGCAGCCGGGACGCCAGGGGTGGTCAAGAGACCCAGTACTTC. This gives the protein CASSRDARGGQETQYF.

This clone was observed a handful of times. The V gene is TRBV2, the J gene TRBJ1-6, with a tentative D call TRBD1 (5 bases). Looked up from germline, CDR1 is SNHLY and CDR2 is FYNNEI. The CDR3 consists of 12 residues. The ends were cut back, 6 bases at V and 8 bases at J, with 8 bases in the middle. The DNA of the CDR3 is TGTGCCAGCAGCGACAGTGATTCACCCCTCCACTTT. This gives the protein CASSDSDSPLHF.

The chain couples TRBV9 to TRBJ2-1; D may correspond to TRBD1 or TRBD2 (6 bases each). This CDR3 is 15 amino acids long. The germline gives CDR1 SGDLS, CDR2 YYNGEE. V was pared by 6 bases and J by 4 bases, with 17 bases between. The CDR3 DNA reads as TGTGCCAGCATGAAAGGGGGGAGCACTTACAATGAGCAGTTCTTC. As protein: CASMKGGSTYNEQFF.

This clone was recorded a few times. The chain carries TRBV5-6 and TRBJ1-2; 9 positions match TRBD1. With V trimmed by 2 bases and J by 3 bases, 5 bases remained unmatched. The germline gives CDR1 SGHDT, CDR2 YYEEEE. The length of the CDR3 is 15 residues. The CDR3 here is CASSFGDRVYYGYTF. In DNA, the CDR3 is TGTGCCAGCAGCTTTGGGGACAGGGTATACTATGGCTACACCTTC. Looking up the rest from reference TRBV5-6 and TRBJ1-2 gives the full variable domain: DAGVTQSPTHLIKTRGQQVTLRCSPKSGHDTVSWYQQALGQGPQFIFQYYEEEERQRGNFPDRFSGHQFPNYSSELNVNALLLGDSALYLCASSFGDRVYYGYTFGSGTRLTVV.

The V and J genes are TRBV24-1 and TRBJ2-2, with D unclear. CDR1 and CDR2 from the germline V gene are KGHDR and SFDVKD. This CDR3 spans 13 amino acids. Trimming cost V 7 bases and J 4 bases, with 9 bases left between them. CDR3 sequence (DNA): TGTGCCACCAGGGCCCATAGCACCGGGGAGCTGTTTTTT. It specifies CATRAHSTGELFF.

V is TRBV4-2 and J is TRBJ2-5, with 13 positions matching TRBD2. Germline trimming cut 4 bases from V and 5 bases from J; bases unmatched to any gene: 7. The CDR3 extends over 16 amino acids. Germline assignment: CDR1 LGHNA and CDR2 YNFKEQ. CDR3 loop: CASSRQTSGRGETQYF. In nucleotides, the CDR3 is TGTGCCAGCAGCCGGCAAACTAGCGGGAGGGGCGAGACCCAGTACTTC.

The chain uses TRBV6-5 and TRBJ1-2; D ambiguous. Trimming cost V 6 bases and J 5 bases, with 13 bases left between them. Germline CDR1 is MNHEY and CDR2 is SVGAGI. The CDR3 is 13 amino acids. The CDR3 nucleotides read TGTGCCAGCAGCGGTACCACAAATTATGGCTACACCTTC. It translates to CASSGTTNYGYTF.

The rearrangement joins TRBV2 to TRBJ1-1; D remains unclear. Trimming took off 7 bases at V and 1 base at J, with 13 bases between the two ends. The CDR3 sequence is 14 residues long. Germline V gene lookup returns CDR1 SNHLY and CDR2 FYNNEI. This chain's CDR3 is CASKPAPSNTEAFF. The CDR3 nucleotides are TGTGCCAGCAAACCCGCACCCTCGAACACTGAAGCTTTCTTT.

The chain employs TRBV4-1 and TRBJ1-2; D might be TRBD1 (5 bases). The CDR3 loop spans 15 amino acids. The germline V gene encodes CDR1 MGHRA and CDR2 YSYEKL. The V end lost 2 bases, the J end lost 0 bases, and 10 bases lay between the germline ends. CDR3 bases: TGCGCCAGCAGCCAACGGGACGGGGCTAACTATGGCTACACCTTC. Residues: CASSQRDGANYGYTF.

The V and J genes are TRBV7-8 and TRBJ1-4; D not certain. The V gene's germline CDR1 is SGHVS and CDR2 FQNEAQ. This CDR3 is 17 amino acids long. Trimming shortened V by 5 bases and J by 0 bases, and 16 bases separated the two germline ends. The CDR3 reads CASSPTLGGATNEKLFF. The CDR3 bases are TGTGCCAGCAGCCCCACCCTCGGCGGGGCAACTAATGAAAAACTGTTTTTT.

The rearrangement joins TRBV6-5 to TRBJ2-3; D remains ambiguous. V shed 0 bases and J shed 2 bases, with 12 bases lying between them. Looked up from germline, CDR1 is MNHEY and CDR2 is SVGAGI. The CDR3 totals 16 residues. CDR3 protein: CASSYSAAPPTDTQYF. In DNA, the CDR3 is TGTGCCAGCAGTTACTCGGCGGCACCACCCACAGATACGCAGTATTTT.

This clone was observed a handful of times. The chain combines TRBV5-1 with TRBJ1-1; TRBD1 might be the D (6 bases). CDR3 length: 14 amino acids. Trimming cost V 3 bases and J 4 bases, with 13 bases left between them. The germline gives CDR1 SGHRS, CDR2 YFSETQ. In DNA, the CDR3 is TGCGCCAGCAGCTATACAGGGCAGGGCACTGAAGCTTTCTTT. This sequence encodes CASSYTGQGTEAFF.